This entry concerns a single T cell receptor (beta chain). Its antigen is still unknown. The data derive from a study of T cells in Graves' hyperthyroidism and ophthalmopathy. The TCR beta CDR3 regions underwent amplification using RNA transcripts as the source. First-round RT-PCR of the TCR CDR3 relied on the HTBI primer set. TCRdb itself ran the multiplex PCR reads through MiXCR, one entry per CDR3 protein. The sample gives 450,000 to 700,000 distinct CDR3 sequences, about half of which show up once; 7.5% to 8.5% is in the top ten. The hyperthyroidism was newly diagnosed and had lasted under 2 months; the patients were aged 18 to 65. Patients showing uncontrolled infection, other autoimmune disease, pregnancy or lactation were ineligible. Germline CDR1 reads MNHNS; CDR2 reads SASEGT. Trimming pared 7 bases from V and 0 bases from J, leaving 16 bases between. The CDR3 runs to 15 residues. General study findings and limits: In the analysis, a 13 V-J model separated ophthalmopathy from stable hyperthyroidism. A median approximately 6.5 months before onset, the model predicted ophthalmopathy.

Sequencing was done on a sample of peripheral blood or thyroid tissue (not recorded which). The rearrangement links TRBV6-1 to TRBJ2-7; D call uncertain. The TCR originated in a woman between 18 and 29 years old with Graves' hyperthyroidism. The DNA for the CDR3 is TGTGCCAGCACCCGTGTGAAGCCTCTCTCCTACGAGCAGTACTTC. This translates into CASTRVKPLSYEQYF.